This T cell receptor (beta chain) was recovered during a study of CD8+ T cells in alopecia areata. Study summary: Treated patients took oral tofacitinib at 5 to 10 mg twice daily. Tofacitinib ran for 6 to 18 months before 6 months off drug.

CDR1 is SQVTM and CDR2 is ANQGSEA in the germline V gene. The CDR3 is 15 residues long. The V and J ends lost 6 bases and 2 bases, in that order; junction bases with no gene match: 6. This clone was counted a few times. As to treatment: oral pan-JAK inhibitor, 5-10 mg twice daily. Both peripheral blood and punch biopsies of lesional scalp skin were obtained from patients who had alopecia areata. RNA was extracted and reverse transcribed into cDNA as the sequencing template. Sequenced by immunoSEQ multiplex PCR; TCRdb stores in-frame clones only, minus some. This sample has tens of thousands of clones, with approximately 30% found just once.

The chain has TRBV29-1 and TRBJ2-2; 10 bases fit TRBD1. The material was CD8+ T cells sorted from blood, obtained at week 4, from a patient treated with tofacitinib. The receptor's source is a human donor with alopecia areata. The CDR3 sequence: CSVTGTGVNTGELFF. The CDR3 DNA reads TGCAGCGTCACCGGGACAGGGGTAAACACCGGGGAGCTGTTTTTT.